This T cell receptor (beta chain) was captured in a study of blood T cell repertoires in COVID-19. Study information: Collection of acute and convalescent COVID-19 samples took place in the United States, Italy and Spain.

V was clipped by 6 bases and J by 4 bases, with 19 bases between them. This CDR3 spans 15 amino acids. CDR1 is MNHEY, CDR2 SVGAGI, per germline. The Seattle patients, enrolled during active infection, were followed longitudinally. TCRdb's copy holds only in-frame clones and misses some; the assay was immunoSEQ multiplex PCR. The sample shows 68,000 or so clones, more than 85% of them seen only once. The chain joins TRBV6-5 to TRBJ2-7; possible D gene TRBD2, 6 bases. The sample taken for sequencing was peripheral blood. The clonotype was recovered from a man aged 35-49 years with COVID-19, enrolled during active disease. Here the CDR3 reads CASSRRESGFYEQYF. CDR3 coding DNA: TGTGCCAGCAGCCGCAGGGAGAGCGGGTTTTACGAGCAGTACTTC.